This T cell receptor beta chain stems from a study of blood T cell repertoires in COVID-19. Across the study: Material from acute and convalescent COVID-19 was sourced from the United States, Italy and Spain. The analysed material was cDNA or gDNA that came from T cells, B-cell-depleted T cells, or PBMCs.

Germline V lookup: CDR1 MNHEY, CDR2 SVGEGT. V was trimmed by 3 bases and J by 0 bases, leaving 14 bases between them. The CDR3 length is 16 residues. In the original analysis: Estimates of nucleated cell counts were drawn from the amplification of reference gene primers. Data came from immunoSEQ multiplex PCR; TCRdb stores just in-frame clones and leaves some out. The DNA gave D and trimming, while V, J and clone size come from that table. The top ten clones hold roughly 0.86% of a sample with around 120,000 clones, about two thirds of them seen once. The sequence came from a human donor with acute or convalescent COVID-19. The donor label of this sample is uncertain. Specimen: peripheral blood. This chain links TRBV6-2 or TRBV6-3 with TRBJ1-1; perhaps TRBD1 as D (6 bases). In DNA, the CDR3 is TGTGCCAGCAGTTATCTGGCAGGGGACCTGAACACTGAAGCTTTCTTT. The encoded protein is CASSYLAGDLNTEAFF.